This TCR beta chain was recovered during a study of blood T cell repertoires in COVID-19. Recruits, aged roughly 18 to 90 years, lived in 24 US areas. Categorization into cohorts depended on clinical history that participants reported. This clone was seen a single time. In the authors' workflow: For nucleated cells, counts were estimated from reference gene primer amplification. Sequencing used immunoSEQ multiplex PCR; TCRdb keeps in-frame clones, though not all of them. That table is the source of V, J and clone size, and D and trimming were worked out from the DNA. The sample shows around 470,000 clones, about 92% of them seen only once. Germline CDR1 is SEHNR and CDR2 is FQNEAQ (reference sequence). The V end was cut by 7 bases, the J end by 4 bases, with 13 bases between. CDR3 size: 13 residues.

Sequencing used PBMCs or T cells enriched from blood (not recorded which). The chain employs TRBV7-9 and TRBJ1-2; tentative D call: TRBD1 (5 bases). The clonotype comes from a man aged 18 to 30 who had recovered from COVID-19. The CDR3: CASTMGQPYGYTF. CDR3 DNA sequence: TGTGCCAGCACCATGGGGCAGCCCTATGGCTACACCTTC.